This T cell receptor beta chain was observed in a study of T cell changes during pregnancy in multiple sclerosis. From germline, CDR1 is SGHTA and CDR2 FQGNSA. The length of the CDR3 is 13 residues. J lost 7 bases, V lost 6 bases, and 6 bases had no gene match. Generated by immunoSEQ multiplex PCR, the TCRdb table keeps only in-frame clones and is missing some. Of approximately 69,000 clones in the sample, roughly 90% were seen once. This TCR was sampled from a female donor in good health, enrolled as a control in a pregnancy study. The V call is TRBV7-2, the J call TRBJ1-2, with TRBD1 identical over 9 bases. This specimen consisted of CD4+ T cells from peripheral blood mononuclear cells, obtained in the third trimester of pregnancy. The DNA of the CDR3 is TGTGCCAGCAGGGAGACAGGGGGGGGTGGCTACACCTTC. The encoded protein is CASRETGGGGYTF.